The clone carrying this T cell receptor beta chain has just one count. Regions amplified from RNA transcripts were the TCR beta CDR3 regions. The HTBI primer set was used in a first-round RT-PCR of the TCR CDR3. TCRdb used MiXCR to reprocess the multiplex PCR reads, holding one entry per CDR3 protein. Here the sample spans approximately 360,000 distinct CDR3 sequences, less than 20% being singletons. The record originates from a study of T cells in Graves' hyperthyroidism and ophthalmopathy. Hyperthyroidism, newly diagnosed and lasting under 2 months, affected patients aged 18 to 65. Predating any ophthalmopathy symptoms, the blood sample was taken at first hyperthyroidism diagnosis. The CDR3 extends over 17 amino acids. CDR1 MDHEN and CDR2 SYDVKM come from the germline V gene. V shed 5 bases, J shed 2 bases, and the junction held 7 bases outside the gene matches.

The specimen sequenced was blood. The clonotype originates from a woman under 30 with Graves' hyperthyroidism that later progressed to Graves' ophthalmopathy. V gene TRBV28 combines with J gene TRBJ2-7; 15 bases fit TRBD2. The DNA for the CDR3 is TGTGCCAGCAGTCCAATGGGACTAGCGGGAGGCCCCTACGAGCAGTACTTC. Protein sequence: CASSPMGLAGGPYEQYF. The full variable domain, its missing parts supplied by reference TRBV28 and TRBJ2-7, is DVKVTQSSRYLVKRTGEKVFLECVQDMDHENMFWYRQDPGLGLRLIYFSYDVKMKEKGDIPEGYSVSREKKERFSLILESASTNQTSMYLCASSPMGLAGGPYEQYFGPGTRLTVT.